One sample yielded the 18 T cell receptor beta chains listed below, sequenced in a study of vaccination and CD4 T cells after COVID-19. The treatment was: roughly ten-day PBMC culture with coronavirus spike peptide pools or control peptides (ViraFEST assay). The Oncomine TCR Beta short-read assay sequenced DNA from cultured CD4+ T cells. TCRdb re-analysed the PCR reads in MiXCR, keeping a single row per CDR3 protein. Of 8,500 or so distinct CDR3 sequences in the sample, approximately 63% were seen once. These TCRs are of unknown antigen specificity. Sequenced: CD4+ T cells from blood, cultured in vitro. The source of these receptors is a human donor who had recovered from COVID-19.

The rearrangement uses TRBV24-1 and TRBJ2-5; D is uncertain. V lost 5 bases and J 1 base, leaving 13 bases between the germline ends. This CDR3 region has 15 residues. CDR1 KGHDR and CDR2 SFDVKD come from the germline V gene. CDR3 nucleotides: TGTGCCACCAGTGTTCATGGACCGCTCCAAGAGACCCAGTACTTC. This translates into CATSVHGPLQETQYF.

This clonotype appeared a few times. This rearrangement joins TRBV7-9 to TRBJ2-7; 8 bases align to TRBD2. This CDR3 is 14 amino acids long. Germline V lookup: CDR1 SEHNR, CDR2 FQNEAQ (reference sequence). V dropped 5 bases and J dropped 2; count of bases not matched to a gene: 5. The CDR3 DNA reads as TGTGCCAGCAGCCCAGCGGGGGTGACCTACGAGCAGTACTTC. Translated, it gives CASSPAGVTYEQYF.

CDR3 amino acids: CASTVLAGGEQFF. In DNA form, the CDR3 reads TGTGCCAGCACCGTGCTAGCGGGAGGGGAGCAGTTCTTC. The rearrangement uses TRBV27 and TRBJ2-1; 12 nucleotides line up with TRBD2. V shed 7 bases and J 10 bases; nucleotides not matched to a gene: 5. Germline V CDR1 and CDR2: MNHEY, SMNVEV (reference sequence). This CDR3 comprises 13 residues.

This clonotype is a singleton in its sample. The chain has TRBV7-9 and TRBJ1-2; 7 bases agree with TRBD1. The CDR3 runs 15 residues. From germline, CDR1 is SEHNR and CDR2 FQNEAQ (reference sequence). V shed 4 bases, J shed 5 bases, and the junction held 10 bases outside the gene matches. The CDR3 region is CASSYQGGVRYGYTF. CDR3 in DNA: TGTGCCAGCAGCTACCAGGGGGGCGTGAGGTATGGCTACACCTTC.

This clonotype has a handful of counts. The V and J genes are TRBV7-6 and TRBJ1-2; weak D call: TRBD1 (6 bases). This CDR3 has 14 amino acids. Germline-derived CDR1 and CDR2 are SGHVS and FNYEAQ. Between the trimmed V and J ends, which lost 3 bases and 0 bases, there was a span of 8 bases. CDR3 region: CASSLGHSNYGYTF. CDR3 nucleotides: TGTGCCAGCAGCTTGGGACACTCTAACTATGGCTACACCTTC. Full variable domain (missing parts from reference TRBV7-6 and TRBJ1-2): GAGVSQSPRYKVTKRGQDVALRCDPISGHVSLYWYRQALGQGPEFLTYFNYEAQQDKSGLPNDRFSAERPEGSISTLTIQRTEQRDSAMYRCASSLGHSNYGYTFGSGTRLTVV.

The V call is TRBV7-2, the J call TRBJ1-2; a possible D gene is TRBD1 (5 bases). CDR3 length: 14 amino acids. Trimming shortened V by 5 bases and J by 2 bases, and 12 bases separated the two germline ends. Germline loops: CDR1 SGHTA, CDR2 FQGNSA. CDR3 DNA sequence: TGTGCCAGCAGCCACGGGAGGGGAAACTATGGCTACACCTTC. Protein: CASSHGRGNYGYTF.

This clonotype has only one observation. The rearrangement uses TRBV6-1 and TRBJ2-5, with D maybe TRBD2 (6 bases). The germline CDR1 and CDR2 sequences are MNHNS and SASEGT. The V end was cut by 7 bases, the J end by 5 bases, with 20 bases between. This CDR3 comprises 15 residues. DNA of the CDR3: TGTGCCAGCATCCTCGCTGCCGGGAGCTTTGAGACCCAGTACTTC. Its translation: CASILAAGSFETQYF.

The chain recombines TRBV20-1 with TRBJ2-5; unclear D gene. CDR1 and CDR2 (germline): DFQATT, SNEGSKA (reference sequence). V lost 0 bases and J 9 bases, leaving 8 bases between the germline ends. The CDR3 contains 11 residues. The DNA for the CDR3 is TGCAGTGCTAGAGACGTTGGGGCCCAGTACTTC. Translation gives CSARDVGAQYF.

This clonotype came up a few times. The V call is TRBV20-1, the J call TRBJ1-2; 8 positions match TRBD1. The CDR3 is 13 residues long. Germline loops: CDR1 DFQATT, CDR2 SNEGSKA (reference sequence). The V gene end was trimmed by 5 bases and the J gene end by 6 bases; junction bases not matched to a gene: 8. CDR3 sequence (DNA): TGCAGTGCTCCACGACAGGGGTTCCATGGCTACACCTTC. Encoded protein: CSAPRQGFHGYTF.

This clonotype was observed a few times. The rearrangement links TRBV20-1 to TRBJ1-6; D uncertain. The germline V gene encodes CDR1 DFQATT and CDR2 SNEGSKA (reference sequence). The CDR3 contains 14 residues. Trimming took off 3 bases at V and 4 bases at J, with 10 bases between the two ends. The CDR3 nucleotides are TGCAGTGCTAGTGTGGAACTGTATAATTCACCCCTCCACTTT. Its translation: CSASVELYNSPLHF.

In its sample, this clonotype is medium-sized. This sequence joins TRBV7-2 and TRBJ1-2; 7 bases fit TRBD1. Germline CDR1 is SGHTA and CDR2 is FQGNSA. This CDR3 has 14 residues. The V and J ends lost 4 bases and 2 bases, in that order; junction bases with no gene match: 4. The CDR3 spells CASSSQQGNYGYTF. In DNA, the CDR3 is TGTGCCAGCAGCTCCCAACAGGGGAACTATGGCTACACCTTC.

This clonotype occurred a few times. The chain is built from TRBV20-1 and TRBJ1-2; D perhaps matches TRBD1 (5 bases). This CDR3 is built from 11 residues. V dropped 6 bases and J dropped 3 bases, with 8 bases sitting between them. The V gene's germline CDR1 is DFQATT and CDR2 SNEGSKA (reference sequence). The CDR3 loop is CSAGRDYGYTF. The DNA of the CDR3 is TGCAGTGCCGGCAGGGACTATGGCTACACCTTC.

This chain links TRBV7-9 with TRBJ2-5; D is possibly TRBD1 or TRBD2 (7 bases each). V lost 5 bases and J 4 bases, leaving 14 bases between the germline ends. Germline CDR1 reads SEHNR; CDR2 reads FQNEAQ (reference sequence). The CDR3 contains 14 residues. Here the CDR3 DNA reads TGTGCCAGCAGCACCGACAGGGAGGGAGAGACCCAGTACTTC. Translation gives CASSTDREGETQYF.

As DNA, the CDR3 is TGTGTCCCGGGGGGGGAGCAGTACTTC. Residues: CVPGGEQYF. This chain joins TRBV7-9 and TRBJ2-7, with 8 bases identical to TRBD2. CDR3 length: 9 amino acids. Per the germline V gene, CDR1 is SEHNR and CDR2 is FQNEAQ (reference sequence).

CDR3 DNA: TGTGCCAGCAGTCCATCAAGGGGTCAGCCCCAGCATTTT. It codes for CASSPSRGQPQHF. The chain uses TRBV7-2 and TRBJ1-5; TRBD1 might be the D (5 bases). The germline V gene has CDR1 SGHTA and CDR2 FQGNSA. With 6 bases removed from V and 6 bases from J, the gap between germline ends came to 12 bases. CDR3 length: 13 residues.

This chain uses TRBV5-6 with TRBJ2-5, with 10 nucleotides matching TRBD1. CDR3 length: 16 amino acids. Trimming cost V 1 base and J 5 bases; bases outside gene matches: 8. CDR1 is SGHDT and CDR2 is YYEEEE in the germline V gene. CDR3 in DNA: TGTGCCAGCAGCTTGACCGACAGGGGGCGGTTTGAGACCCAGTACTTC. Translation: CASSLTDRGRFETQYF.

The chain employs TRBV7-2 and TRBJ2-5; 15 bases agree with TRBD2. The germline gives CDR1 SGHTA, CDR2 FQGNSA. The CDR3 covers 16 residues. The junction had 5 bases not matched to a gene; V was cut back by 5 bases and J by 4 bases. In DNA, the CDR3 is TGTGCCAGCAGCAGGGGACTAGCGGGAGGCCGAGAGACCCAGTACTTC. Translation gives CASSRGLAGGRETQYF.

This chain links TRBV24-1 with TRBJ1-2, with 9 bases matching TRBD1. With 4 bases clipped from V and 4 bases from J, the junction kept 9 bases outside the gene matches. The CDR3 covers 16 residues. Germline V gene sequence: CDR1 KGHDR, CDR2 SFDVKD. CDR3 in amino acids: CATSDQGTGPGYGYTF. The CDR3 nucleotides read TGTGCCACCAGTGACCAGGGGACAGGGCCAGGCTATGGCTACACCTTC.